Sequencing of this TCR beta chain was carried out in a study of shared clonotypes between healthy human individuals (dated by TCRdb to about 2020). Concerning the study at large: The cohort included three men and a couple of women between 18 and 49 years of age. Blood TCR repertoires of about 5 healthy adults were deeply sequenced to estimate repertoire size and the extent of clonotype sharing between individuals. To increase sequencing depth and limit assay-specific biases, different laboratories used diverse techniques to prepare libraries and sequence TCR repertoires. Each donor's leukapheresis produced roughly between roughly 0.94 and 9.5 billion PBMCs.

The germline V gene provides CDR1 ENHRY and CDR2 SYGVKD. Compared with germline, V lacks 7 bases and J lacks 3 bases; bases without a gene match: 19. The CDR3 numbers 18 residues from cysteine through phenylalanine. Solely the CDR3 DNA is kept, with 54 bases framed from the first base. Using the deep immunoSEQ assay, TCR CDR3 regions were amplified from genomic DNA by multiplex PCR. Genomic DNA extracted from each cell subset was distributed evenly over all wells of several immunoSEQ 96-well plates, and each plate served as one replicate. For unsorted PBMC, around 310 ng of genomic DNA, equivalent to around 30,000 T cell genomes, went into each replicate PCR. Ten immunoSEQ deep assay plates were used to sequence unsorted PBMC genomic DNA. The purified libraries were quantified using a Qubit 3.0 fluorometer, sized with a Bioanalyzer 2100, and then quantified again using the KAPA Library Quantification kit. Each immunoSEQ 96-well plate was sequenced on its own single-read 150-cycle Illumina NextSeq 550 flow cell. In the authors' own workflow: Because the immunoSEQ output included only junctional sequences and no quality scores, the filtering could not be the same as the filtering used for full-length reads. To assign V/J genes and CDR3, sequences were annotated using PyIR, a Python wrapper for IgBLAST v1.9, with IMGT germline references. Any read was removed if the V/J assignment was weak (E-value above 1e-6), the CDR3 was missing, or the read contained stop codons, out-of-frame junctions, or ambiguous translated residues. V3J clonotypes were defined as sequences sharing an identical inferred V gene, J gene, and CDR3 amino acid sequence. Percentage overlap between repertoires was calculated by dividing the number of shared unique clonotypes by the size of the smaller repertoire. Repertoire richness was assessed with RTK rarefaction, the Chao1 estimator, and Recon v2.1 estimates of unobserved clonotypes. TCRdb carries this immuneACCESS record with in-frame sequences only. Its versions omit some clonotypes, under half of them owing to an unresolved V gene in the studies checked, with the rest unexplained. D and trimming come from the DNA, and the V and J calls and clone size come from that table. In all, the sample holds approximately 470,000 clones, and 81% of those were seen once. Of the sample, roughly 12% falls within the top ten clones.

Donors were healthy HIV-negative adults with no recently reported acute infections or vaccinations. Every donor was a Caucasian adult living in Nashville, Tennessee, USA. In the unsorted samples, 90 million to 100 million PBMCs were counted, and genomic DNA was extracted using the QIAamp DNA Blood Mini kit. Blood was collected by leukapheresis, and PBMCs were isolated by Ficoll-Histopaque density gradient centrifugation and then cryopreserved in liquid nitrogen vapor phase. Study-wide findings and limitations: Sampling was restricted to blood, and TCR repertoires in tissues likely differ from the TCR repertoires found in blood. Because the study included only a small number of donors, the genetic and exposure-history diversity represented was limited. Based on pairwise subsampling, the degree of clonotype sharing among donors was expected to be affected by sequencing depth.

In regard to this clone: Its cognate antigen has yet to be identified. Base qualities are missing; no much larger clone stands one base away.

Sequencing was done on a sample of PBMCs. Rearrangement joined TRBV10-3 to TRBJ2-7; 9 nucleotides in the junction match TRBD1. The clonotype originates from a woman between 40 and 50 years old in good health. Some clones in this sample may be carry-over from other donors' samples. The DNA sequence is TGTGCCATCACCCCTGGCAGCCAACCGGGACAGGGCATCTACGAGCAGTACTTC. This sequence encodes CAITPGSQPGQGIYEQYF.